The entry below gives a single T cell receptor (beta chain) sequence along with its context. This receptor's antigen is unknown. Within one base of it there is no much larger clone, and no base qualities were kept. The library was made by the immunoSEQ multiplex PCR assay. The authors processed their data as follows. TCR V beta family usage frequencies were compared across the sorted blood, dermal and epidermal CD8+ T cell populations. As stored in TCRdb, this immuneACCESS dataset retains in-frame rearrangements with V and J assigned. A fraction of the clones does not appear; measured against another copy, unresolved V genes explain less than half of the discrepancy, and the remainder lacks a known reason. The DNA gave D and trimming, while V, J and clone size come from that table. In this sample the table shows approximately 1,500 clones, 65% of which occur a single time. The top ten clonotypes cover approximately 33% of the sample.

The record originates from a study of CD49a tissue-resident CD8 T cells in human skin (dated by TCRdb to about 2017). A note on the overall study: The study examined tissue-resident memory CD8+ T cell subsets in human skin defined by CD49a, CD69 and CD103 expression.

For roughly five healthy donors, sorted CD8+ T cells taken from blood, dermis and epidermis had their TCR beta CDR3 regions analysed. All TCR-sequenced donors were healthy individuals, and each provided both blood and skin samples. Sorting was used to isolate CD8+ T cell populations ahead of TCR beta sequencing. The germline V gene (reference sequence) specifies MNHEY as CDR1 and SMNVEV as CDR2. At the junction V is shortened by 4 bases and J by 5 bases; bases outside the gene matches: 11. CDR3 length: 16 amino acids, cysteine to phenylalanine. Solely the CDR3 DNA is kept, with 48 bases framed from the first base.

Sequencing input: CLA- CD8+ effector memory T cells sorted from blood. The sequence links TRBV27 to TRBJ2-7; 10 middle bases align to TRBD2. The receptor was isolated from a human donor in good health. The CDR3 reads CASSSALAGVRNEQYF. The sequence in DNA is TGTGCCAGCAGTTCCGCCCTAGCGGGAGTAAGGAACGAGCAGTACTTC.